The text below deals with one T cell receptor beta chain. What it recognizes is unknown. The repertoire was sequenced with immunoSEQ multiplex PCR; TCRdb's copy has only in-frame clones and lacks some. In the table there are about 110,000 clones, approximately 92% of which are singletons. This specimen belongs to a study of T cell repertoires and HLA-DP antigens. The V gene lost 5 bases and the J gene lost 4 bases, with 11 bases spanning the gap. This CDR3 region has 14 residues. The germline gives CDR1 LNHDA, CDR2 SQIVND (reference sequence). V is TRBV19 and J is TRBJ1-4, with D perhaps TRBD1 (5 bases). The receptor was isolated from a woman between 18 and 29 years old in good health and CMV-seronegative. The sample consisted of CD4+ T cells from PBMCs. The CDR3 protein is CASSPGRNNEKLFF. In DNA, the CDR3 is TGTGCCAGTAGTCCGGGACGGAATAATGAAAAACTGTTTTTT.